The clone carrying this T cell receptor (beta chain) has more than one count but fewer than ten. Its specificity is unknown. Isolated RNA was reverse transcribed in full, so expressed TCRB transcripts were sequenced. Assay: immunoSEQ multiplex PCR; the TCRdb copy retains only in-frame clones and omits some. The table records 100,000 to 150,000 clones, 17% of them present only once. Sorted CD4+ subsets: naive, central memory, regulatory, stem cell-like memory (CD45RO/CCR7/CD25/CD127/CD95/CD27 panel). Each sorted population was over 95% pure. This entry is derived from a study of beta chain features in type 1 diabetes. Overall study findings and caveats: Researchers report that Type 1 diabetes patients had moderately but significantly shorter TCRB CDR3s across all four CD4+ subsets. The cDNA sequencing approach could over-represent high-TCR-expressing cells. The naive, central memory and Treg TCRB repertoires showed an apparent similarity that was greater among patients than among healthy donors.

This sequence originates from a man aged 18 to 30 with type 1 diabetes. The material sequenced was central memory CD4+ T cells from blood.

CDR3 sequence: CASGTGTTGANVLTF. Written as DNA, the CDR3 is TGTGCCAGCGGCACAGGGACTACTGGGGCCAACGTCCTGACTTTC. This chain connects TRBV9 to TRBJ2-6; TRBD2 is a possible D gene (7 bases). The CDR3 loop spans 15 amino acids. Germline CDR1 SGDLS, CDR2 YYNGEE. V lost 7 bases and J lost 2, with 13 bases in between. The variable domain in full, completed from reference TRBV9 and TRBJ2-6, reads DSGVTQTPKHLITATGQRVTLRCSPRSGDLSVYWYQQSLDQGLQFLIQYYNGEERAKGNILERFSAQQFPDLHSELNLSSLELGDSALYFCASGTGTTGANVLTFGAGSRLTVL.